One sample yielded the 21 T cell receptor beta chains listed below, sequenced in a study of the immune and genomic landscape of osteosarcoma. Osteosarcoma specimens were post-treatment primary, local recurrence and metastasis tumors from poor-prognosis patients. Method: immunoSEQ multiplex PCR; TCRdb's copy keeps in-frame clones and lacks some. This sample carries approximately 6,000 clones, almost 70% of them seen once, and the ten largest clones take over 12%. The sequenced sample consisted of osteosarcoma tumor tissue from the lung. All receptors derive from a human donor with osteosarcoma.

V usage is TRBV2 and J usage is TRBJ1-6; TRBD1 matches at 7 bases. The CDR3 is 15 residues long. CDR1 is SNHLY and CDR2 is FYNNEI in the germline V gene. The trim removed 7 bases at V and 9 bases at J, leaving 12 bases unmatched. For the CDR3, the DNA is TGTGCCAGCAAGCTCACAGGGGCCGGGGGTTCACCCCTCCACTTT. Translating it yields CASKLTGAGGSPLHF. The complete variable domain, with remaining parts taken from reference TRBV2 and TRBJ1-6, reads EPEVTQTPSHQVTQMGQEVILRCVPISNHLYFYWYRQILGQKVEFLVSFYNNEISEKSEIFDDQFSVERPDGSNFTLKIRSTKLEDSAMYFCASKLTGAGGSPLHFGNGTRLTVT.

The chain couples TRBV10-3 to TRBJ2-1, with D unclear. The CDR3 is 16 amino acids. With 1 base removed from V and 4 bases from J, the gap between germline ends came to 14 bases. From germline, CDR1 is ENHRY and CDR2 SYGVKD. CDR3 coding DNA: TGTGCCATCAGTGAGTATGAGAGACCCCCATACAATGAGCAGTTCTTC. Amino acids: CAISEYERPPYNEQFF.

The chain links TRBV7-2 to TRBJ2-7; D unresolved. Trimming took 3 bases from V and 6 from J, leaving 12 bases between them. CDR1 and CDR2 (germline): SGHTA, FQGNSA. The CDR3 extends over 13 amino acids. Here the CDR3 DNA reads TGTGCCAGCAGCTTTGTCTCGGCTTCCGAGCAGTACTTC. It translates to CASSFVSASEQYF.

In this sample, this clone turned up a few times. The V gene is TRBV5-1, the J gene TRBJ2-7; no reliable D call. The V end lost 0 bases, the J end lost 2 bases, and 9 bases lay between the germline ends. This CDR3 is built from 14 residues. The V gene's germline CDR1 is SGHRS and CDR2 YFSETQ. CDR3 coding DNA: TGCGCCAGCAGCTTGGGAGACTCACCCTACGAGCAGTACTTC. Amino acid sequence: CASSLGDSPYEQYF.

The chain carries TRBV6-6 and TRBJ2-7, with D possibly being TRBD2 (6 bases). Trimming pared 4 bases from V and 1 base from J, leaving 14 bases between. CDR3 length: 15 residues. Germline loops: CDR1 MNHNY, CDR2 SVGAGI (reference sequence). CDR3 bases: TGTGCCAGCAGTTCAGTGGGAGGCCCTTCCTACGAGCAGTACTTC. Translated, it gives CASSSVGGPSYEQYF.

In its sample, this clone was seen a few times. This sequence joins TRBV2 and TRBJ2-7, with D possibly being TRBD2 (6 bases). CDR3 length: 14 residues. The V end lost 4 bases, the J end lost 0 bases, and 10 bases lay between the germline ends. The V gene's germline CDR1 is SNHLY and CDR2 FYNNEI. CDR3 region: CASSAKDYSYEQYF. The DNA of the CDR3 is TGTGCCAGCAGTGCTAAGGACTACTCCTACGAGCAGTACTTC.

The rearrangement links TRBV27 to TRBJ1-5; TRBD1 agrees at 7 bases. The CDR3 is 20 amino acids. CDR1 and CDR2 (germline): MNHEY, SMNVEV (reference sequence). V lost 5 bases, J lost 2 bases, and 21 bases stayed unmatched. The CDR3 coding sequence is TGTGCCAGCAGTCCCCACATGTTCAGGGGGTCCGAGGGTGGCAATCAGCCCCAGCATTTT. It translates to CASSPHMFRGSEGGNQPQHF.

This clone has just a few counts. The chain joins TRBV7-9 to TRBJ1-3; D is unclear. The CDR3 spans 13 residues. V lost 2 bases and J lost 2, with 4 bases in between. Per the germline V gene, CDR1 is SEHNR and CDR2 is FQNEAQ (reference sequence). Here the CDR3 DNA reads TGTGCCAGCAGCTTACAGACTGGAAACACCATATATTTT. Translation: CASSLQTGNTIYF.

In its sample, this clone was seen a few times. The gene calls are TRBV6-5 and TRBJ1-1; the match to TRBD1 covers 7 bases. CDR1 is MNHEY and CDR2 is SVGAGI in the germline V gene. V gave up 5 bases and J gave up 2 bases; unmatched junction bases: 5. The CDR3 runs 14 residues. For the CDR3, the DNA is TGTGCCAGCAGTAGACAGGGAAGTAACACTGAAGCTTTCTTT. Encoded protein: CASSRQGSNTEAFF.

This chain connects TRBV19 to TRBJ2-7; no firm D call. The CDR3 is made up of 13 amino acids. The V end lost 3 bases, the J end lost 1 base, and 7 bases lay between the germline ends. Germline lookup yields CDR1 LNHDA and CDR2 SQIVND (reference sequence). CDR3 protein: CASSISRSYEQYF. The CDR3 nucleotides read TGTGCCAGTAGTATCAGCAGATCCTACGAGCAGTACTTC.

The genes are TRBV30 and TRBJ2-7, with 7 bases lining up with TRBD2. This CDR3 is 11 amino acids long. Germline CDR1 and CDR2: GTSNPN and SVGIG (reference sequence). J was trimmed by 7 bases and V by 2 bases; bases with no gene match: 2. CDR3 loop: CAWSWEGEQYF. The CDR3 DNA follows: TGTGCCTGGAGTTGGGAGGGTGAGCAGTACTTC.

This sequence joins TRBV4-1 and TRBJ2-5, with 12 positions matching TRBD2. The V gene end was trimmed by 2 bases and the J gene end by 5 bases; junction bases not matched to a gene: 3. The CDR3 covers 15 residues. Germline loops: CDR1 MGHRA, CDR2 YSYEKL. CDR3 protein: CASSQTSGGYETQYF. CDR3 sequence (DNA): TGCGCCAGCAGCCAAACTAGCGGGGGGTACGAGACCCAGTACTTC.

The rearrangement uses TRBV2 and TRBJ2-1; the match to TRBD1 covers 8 bases. CDR3 size: 12 residues. Germline values: CDR1 SNHLY, CDR2 FYNNEI. Trimming at V came to 7 bases and at J to 5 bases, leaving 1 base not matched to a gene. CDR3 protein: CASKTGDNEQFF. The CDR3 coding sequence is TGTGCCAGCAAGACAGGGGACAATGAGCAGTTCTTC.

This clone occurred a few times. The gene calls are TRBV10-3 and TRBJ1-5; weak D call: TRBD1 (6 bases). Germline V gene data show CDR1 as ENHRY and CDR2 as SYGVKD. V was trimmed by 3 bases and J by 10 bases, leaving 13 bases between them. The length of the CDR3 is 13 residues. CDR3 amino acids: CAISEVQGGPQHF. The CDR3 region has the DNA TGTGCCATCAGTGAAGTACAGGGAGGACCCCAGCATTTT.

This clone turned up a few times. The chain combines TRBV2 with TRBJ1-4; no clear D gene. This CDR3 region has 14 residues. CDR1 SNHLY and CDR2 FYNNEI come from the germline V gene. Trimming left V 6 bases short and J 8 bases short, with 16 bases between. The CDR3 DNA reads TGTGCCAGCAGAGGTGCTCGGGTTACCGAAAAACTGTTTTTT. It specifies CASRGARVTEKLFF.

This chain links TRBV10-3 with TRBJ1-5; D perhaps matches TRBD1 (5 bases). The V end was cut by 4 bases, the J end by 6 bases, with 10 bases between. The CDR3 contains 13 residues. Germline V gene sequence: CDR1 ENHRY, CDR2 SYGVKD. DNA of the CDR3: TGTGCCATCAGTGGTGGGGCCGGTCAGCCCCAGCATTTT. Protein: CAISGGAGQPQHF.

The chain uses TRBV6-4 and TRBJ1-2, with D hard to call. The CDR3 is 14 amino acids. Germline V gene sequence: CDR1 MRHNA, CDR2 SNTAGT. The germline V and J ends were trimmed by 5 bases and 7 bases, with 17 bases remaining between them. CDR3 protein: CASSPQRSAGGYTF. CDR3 nucleotides: TGTGCCAGCAGTCCTCAACGGTCGGCGGGTGGCTACACCTTC.

This clone was found once. The rearrangement joins TRBV5-1 to TRBJ1-4; a possible D gene is TRBD1 (6 bases). The CDR3 has 13 amino acids. The germline gives CDR1 SGHRS, CDR2 YFSETQ. Trimming cost V 0 bases and J 6 bases, with 6 bases left between them. The CDR3 DNA sequence: TGCGCCAGCAGCTTGGACAGGGATGAAAAACTGTTTTTT. Encoded protein: CASSLDRDEKLFF.

The chain uses TRBV14 and TRBJ2-5, with a weak D call TRBD2 (5 bases). Trimming removed 4 bases from V and 3 bases from J, with 18 bases in between. The CDR3 covers 16 residues. The V gene's germline CDR1 is SGHDN and CDR2 FVKESK. CDR3 residues: CASSLVGWELEETQYF. CDR3 sequence (DNA): TGTGCCAGCAGCCTCGTCGGATGGGAGTTAGAAGAGACCCAGTACTTC.

In this sample, this clone is large. This rearrangement joins TRBV6-5 to TRBJ2-3; D is unclear. V lost 1 base to trimming and J lost 1 base, with 6 bases between them. CDR3 length: 14 residues. The germline CDR1 and CDR2 sequences are MNHEY and SVGAGI. The CDR3 DNA follows: TGTGCCAGCAGTTACTTTGGGGGCACAGATACGCAGTATTTT. Translated, it gives CASSYFGGTDTQYF.

The CDR3 is CASIFLQPQHF. The DNA of the CDR3 is TGTGCCAGCATCTTCCTGCAGCCCCAGCATTTT. The chain joins TRBV5-5 to TRBJ1-5, with D uncertain. The CDR3 sequence is 11 residues long. V was trimmed by 6 bases and J by 7 bases, leaving 8 bases between them. Germline CDR1 and CDR2: SGHKS and YYEKEE (reference sequence).